This record covers a single TCR beta chain. What it binds is unknown. The data derive from a study of cytomegalovirus exposure and HLA in healthy donors. As for the study in general: Counted in an early data release were tens of millions of unique TCRs from HLA-typed donors.

Study-wide results and limits: Reportedly, HLA-A and HLA-B alleles of most subjects were accurately predicted from TCR beta. Certain sequence variants were highly shared and formed a cluster, and this cluster was likely a sequencing artifact.

V gave up 0 bases and J gave up 1 base, with 13 bases separating them. This CDR3 is 16 amino acids long. CDR1 is SGHRS and CDR2 is YFSETQ in the germline V gene. The PCR was carried out with 60 Vbeta primers and 13 Jbeta primers. Clones were read by immunoSEQ multiplex PCR, and TCRdb kept only the in-frame ones, dropping some. Seen here are some 170,000 clones, under 80% observed once, and the top ten hold less than 2.5%. The source of this sequence is a human donor in good health. The J gene is TRBJ2-5, the V gene TRBV5-1; a weak D match, TRBD1 (5 bases). Sequencing was done on a sample of PBMCs. In DNA form, the CDR3 reads TGCGCCAGCAGCTTGGGGCAGGGTAGGGGCCAAGAGACCCAGTACTTC. Amino acid sequence: CASSLGQGRGQETQYF.